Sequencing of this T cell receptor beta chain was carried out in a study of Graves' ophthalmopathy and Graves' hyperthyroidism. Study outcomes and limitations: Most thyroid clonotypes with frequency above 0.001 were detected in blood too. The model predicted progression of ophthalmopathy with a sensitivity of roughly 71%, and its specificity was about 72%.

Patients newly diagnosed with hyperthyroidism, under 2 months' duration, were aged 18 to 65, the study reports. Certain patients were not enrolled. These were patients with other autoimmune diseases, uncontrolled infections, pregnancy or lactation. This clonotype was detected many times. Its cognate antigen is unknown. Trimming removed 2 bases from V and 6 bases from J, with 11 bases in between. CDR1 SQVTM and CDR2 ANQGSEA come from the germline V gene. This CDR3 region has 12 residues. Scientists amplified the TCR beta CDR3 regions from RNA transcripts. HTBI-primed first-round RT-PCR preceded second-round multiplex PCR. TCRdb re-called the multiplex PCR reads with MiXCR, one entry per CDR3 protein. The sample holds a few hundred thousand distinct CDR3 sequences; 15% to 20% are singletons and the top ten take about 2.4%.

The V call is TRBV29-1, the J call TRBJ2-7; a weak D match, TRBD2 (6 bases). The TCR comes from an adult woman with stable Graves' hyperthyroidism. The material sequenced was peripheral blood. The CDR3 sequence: CSVELGSGEQYF. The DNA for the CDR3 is TGCAGCGTTGAATTGGGTAGCGGCGAGCAGTACTTC.